This T cell receptor (beta chain) appears in the sequencing data of a study of T cells in Graves' hyperthyroidism and ophthalmopathy (dated by TCRdb to about 2019). For the study in its entirety: Peripheral blood samples were taken at the time of initial diagnosis, prior to any treatment. A discovery cohort of about a hundred patients, 43 with Graves' ophthalmopathy and 55 to 60 with stable Graves' hyperthyroidism, was used to find distinguishing TCR V-J signatures. An independent validation cohort of 18 to 20 hyperthyroidism patients and about 15 patients who later progressed to ophthalmopathy tested prospective prediction of ophthalmopathy. For training and testing, the 100 or so patients in the discovery cohort were randomly divided in a 7:3 ratio. The study also compared thyroid tissue and blood T-cell repertoires from a handful of Graves' hyperthyroidism patients. After sampling, hyperthyroidism patients received methimazole starting at 30 mg daily, and ophthalmopathy patients received high-dose intravenous methylprednisolone. TCR Vbeta CDR3 sequencing of 130 to 150 peripheral blood samples (43 ophthalmopathy, some 75 hyperthyroidism and roughly 17 progressor patients) is reported in the paper.

Clipping removes 8 bases from V and 5 bases from J, with 14 as the unmatched junction base count. Including cysteine and phenylalanine, the CDR3 has 15 amino acids. This entry keeps only the CDR3 DNA: 45 bases, framed from base 1. CDR1 and CDR2, per the germline V gene, are MNHNS and SASEGT. Stable Graves' hyperthyroidism was defined as no progression to ophthalmopathy during 18 months of follow-up. Hyperthyroidism patients were aged 18 to 65 years and newly diagnosed, with disease duration of less than 2 months. Any patient with an uncontrolled infection, another autoimmune disease, pregnancy or lactation was excluded. Diagnoses were based on clinical symptoms, serum thyroxine and TRAb, thyroid ultrasound and orbital computed tomography. PBMCs were isolated from approximately 10 ml of fresh peripheral blood by Ficoll-Paque density gradient centrifugation. Trizol reagent was used to extract total RNA, and RNA quality was then checked on an Agilent 2100 Bioanalyzer.

Amplification of TCR beta CDR3 regions was carried out from RNA transcripts. A first-round RT-PCR of the TCR CDR3 used the HTBI primer set with the Qiagen OneStep RT-PCR kit. A second multiplex PCR round built the libraries, followed by size selection and purification. Sequencing of the libraries was done on an Illumina HiSeq2000 using paired-end 100 bp reads. Per the original workflow: SOAPnuke was used to process the raw data, removing reads that contained adapters or uncalled bases, had a mean Phred below 15, or lacked an exact match to the constant primer or identifier. High-quality paired reads were merged with COPE v1.2.5, and unique nucleotide sequences were defined as clonotypes. MiTCR v1.1 was used to align the clonotypes against IMGT TRBV, TRBD and TRBJ reference segments. The analysis was restricted to V-J combinations with a frequency above 0.0001, which together covered approximately 99% of the repertoires. A TCS score was defined as the ratio between F50 (clonal expansion) and ExV (chaos), using BLOSUM62-based TCRdist between CDR3 peptides within each V-J. Welch's t-statistics and random forest reduced some 510 V-J features to 13, which were used in a naive Bayes classifier (R e1071). The public reads were reanalyzed by TCRdb: fastp trimming at Q25, MiXCR alignment, in-frame beta chains only. A single entry per CDR3 protein holds the most common genes and DNA from its merged rows. None of the V and J calls come from the authors' own analysis; TCRdb made them. Within this sample are roughly 510,000 distinct CDR3 sequences, with about 20% of them counted one time only. 26% of the sample lies in the top ten.

Comments on this clonotype: This receptor's antigen is unknown. Qualities for individual bases were not recorded, and no much larger clone is one base off.

The research as a whole found: In validation, progression to ophthalmopathy was predicted by the model with about 70% sensitivity and around 75% specificity, a median of approximately 6.5 months before onset. No statistical method was used to set the sample size in advance, and investigators knew the group allocation. Most expanded thyroid clonotypes (frequency above 0.001) were also detected in blood, suggesting blood repertoires may reflect thyroid immune responses. Ophthalmopathy was separated from stable hyperthyroidism by a 13 V-J signature model, with roughly 88% sensitivity and about 81% specificity obtained in cross-validation and 80%/75% obtained in testing.

The rearranged chain carries TRBV6-1 and TRBJ2-7; TRBD2 agrees with 8 junctional bases. Material for sequencing was blood. This TCR came from a man younger than 35 with Graves' hyperthyroidism. The nucleotides are TGTGCCAGCGAGCCCATAGGAGCGGGGGCTGACGAGCAGTACTTC. Translated, it gives CASEPIGAGADEQYF.